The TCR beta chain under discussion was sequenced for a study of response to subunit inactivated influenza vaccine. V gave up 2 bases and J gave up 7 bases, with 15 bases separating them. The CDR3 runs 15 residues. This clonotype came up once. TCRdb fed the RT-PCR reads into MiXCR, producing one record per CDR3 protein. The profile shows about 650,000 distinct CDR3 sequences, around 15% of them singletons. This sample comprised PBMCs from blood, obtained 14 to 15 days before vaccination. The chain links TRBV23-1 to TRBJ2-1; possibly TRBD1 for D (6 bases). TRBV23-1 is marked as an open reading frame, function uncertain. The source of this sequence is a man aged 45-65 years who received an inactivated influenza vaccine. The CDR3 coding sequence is TGCGCCAGCAGTCAAATATCCCACAGGGATAATGAGCAGTTCTTC. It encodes CASSQISHRDNEQFF.